This T cell receptor beta chain comes out of a study of blood T cell repertoires in COVID-19. Turning to the study itself: Acute and convalescent COVID-19 samples came from the United States, Italy and Spain. T cells, B-cell-depleted T cells, or PBMCs provided the cDNA or gDNA that served as material.

Germline V lookup: CDR1 SEHNR, CDR2 FQNEAQ (reference sequence). Trimming left V 4 bases short and J 15 bases short, with 16 bases between. The CDR3 is 12 amino acids. In the original analysis: Reference gene primers were amplified, and this amplification served to estimate nucleated cell counts. Profiling relied on immunoSEQ multiplex PCR, and the TCRdb table lists in-frame clones only, not all of them. V and J calls and clone size are given by that table; D and trimming were obtained from the DNA. The sample contains about 73,000 clones, about 80% of which appear only once. The TCR originated in a woman in her fifties or sixties with acute or convalescent COVID-19. The chain joins TRBV7-9 to TRBJ2-4; D unclear. Source material: peripheral blood. The DNA for the CDR3 is TGTGCCAGCAGCTCCCGAGCCCAAACTGCGTACTTC. Its protein product is CASSSRAQTAYF.